The T cell receptor (beta chain) described here comes from a study of Graves' ophthalmopathy and Graves' hyperthyroidism. About the study: Blood was drawn at initial diagnosis, before any treatment. Study-wide results and caveats: An 81.08% specificity and nearly 90% sensitivity were achieved by a 13-signature model that separated ophthalmopathy from stable hyperthyroidism. The model reached 70.59% sensitivity and about 72% specificity for predicting ophthalmopathy progression.

Concerning this clonotype itself: Antigen specificity is unknown. Mismatch with germline at one junction end may stem from a read error.

The CDR3 has 14 amino acids. Per germline, CDR1 SGHTA and CDR2 FQGTGA. Having ophthalmopathy, the donors showed moderate-to-severe activity, CAS ≥3 and NOSPECS ≥4, with disease lasting under 3 months. CDR3 regions of TCR beta were amplified from RNA transcripts. A first-round RT-PCR used HTBI primers, followed by a second-round multiplex PCR. MiXCR, run by TCRdb on the multiplex PCR reads, gives a single entry per CDR3 protein. Among about 700,000 distinct CDR3 sequences listed, roughly two fifths were seen once. The chain is built from TRBV7-3 and TRBJ2-5, with 7 bases identical to TRBD1. The specimen sequenced was peripheral blood. The source of this sequence is an adult man with Graves' ophthalmopathy. This chain's CDR3 is CASSLKVGGPVKFF. In DNA, the CDR3 is TGTGCCAGCAGCTTAAAGGTAGGGGGCCCAGTGAAGTTCTTC.